This T cell receptor beta chain was identified during a study of blood T cell repertoires in COVID-19. The overall study: Sample material is recorded as cDNA or gDNA derived from T cells, B-cell-depleted T cells, or PBMCs.

TCRdb's copy holds only in-frame clones and misses some; the assay was immunoSEQ multiplex PCR. The top ten clones hold roughly 5% of a sample with roughly 180,000 clones, around 85% of them seen once. The CDR3 is 14 residues long. From germline, CDR1 is LNHDA and CDR2 SQIVND (reference sequence). V lost 3 bases, J lost 3 bases, and 8 bases lay in between. This TCR derives from a woman in her thirties or forties with acute COVID-19. The V gene is TRBV19, the J gene TRBJ1-4; no firm D call. The material sequenced was PBMCs or T cells enriched from blood (not recorded which). CDR3 bases: TGTGCCAGTAGTATGACGGCGGCTAATGAAAAACTGTTTTTT. It is translated as CASSMTAANEKLFF.